This TCR beta chain stems from a study of CD8 T cells in Susac syndrome. When the RNA was reverse transcribed, random hexamers were used with an input of roughly 0.45 to 1 ug. It was immunoSEQ multiplex PCR that amplified TCR beta CDR3 across 54 Vbeta and 13 Jbeta. One entry per CDR3 protein, called by TCRdb with MiXCR from the immunoSEQ multiplex PCR reads. Altogether around 59,000 distinct CDR3 sequences are present, roughly 92% being singletons, with the ten largest covering approximately 0.21%. Between the trimmed V and J ends, which lost 3 bases and 1 base, there was a span of 12 bases. The germline gives CDR1 SQVTM, CDR2 ANQGSEA. This CDR3 region has 14 residues. Through negative isolation, CD4+ and CD8+ T cells were obtained, while TEMRA cells were enriched using FACS.

The sequence was collected from a human donor in good health. The sequencing sample was made of CD8+ T cells from PBMCs. The chain couples TRBV29-1 to TRBJ1-1; D unclear. The CDR3 loop is CSVDSQTTNTEAFF. CDR3 nucleotide sequence: TGCAGCGTTGATTCACAGACAACGAACACTGAAGCTTTCTTT.